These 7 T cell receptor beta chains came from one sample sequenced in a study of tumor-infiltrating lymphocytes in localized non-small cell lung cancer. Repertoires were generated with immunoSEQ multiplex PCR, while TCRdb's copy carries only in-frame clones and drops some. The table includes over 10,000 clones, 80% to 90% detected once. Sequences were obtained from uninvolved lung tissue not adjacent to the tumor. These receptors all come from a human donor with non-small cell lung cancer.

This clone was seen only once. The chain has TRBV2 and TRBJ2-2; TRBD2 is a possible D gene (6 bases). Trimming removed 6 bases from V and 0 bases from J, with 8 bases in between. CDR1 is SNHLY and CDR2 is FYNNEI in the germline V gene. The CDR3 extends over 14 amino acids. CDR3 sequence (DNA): TGTGCCAGCAGGGAGGGCCCGAACACCGGGGAGCTGTTTTTT. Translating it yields CASREGPNTGELFF.

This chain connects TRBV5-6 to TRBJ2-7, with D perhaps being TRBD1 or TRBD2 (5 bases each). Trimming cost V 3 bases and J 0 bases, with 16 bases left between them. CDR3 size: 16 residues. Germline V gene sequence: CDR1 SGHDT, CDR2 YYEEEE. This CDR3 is CASSSGRILSSYEQYF. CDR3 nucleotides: TGTGCCAGCAGCTCGGGACGGATCTTAAGCTCCTACGAGCAGTACTTC.

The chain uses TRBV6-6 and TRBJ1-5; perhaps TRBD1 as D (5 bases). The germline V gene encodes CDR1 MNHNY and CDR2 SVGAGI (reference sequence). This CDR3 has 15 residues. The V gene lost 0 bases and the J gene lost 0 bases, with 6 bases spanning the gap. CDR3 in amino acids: CASSYSRVSNQPQHF. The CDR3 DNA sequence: TGTGCCAGCAGTTACTCCAGGGTTAGCAATCAGCCCCAGCATTTT.

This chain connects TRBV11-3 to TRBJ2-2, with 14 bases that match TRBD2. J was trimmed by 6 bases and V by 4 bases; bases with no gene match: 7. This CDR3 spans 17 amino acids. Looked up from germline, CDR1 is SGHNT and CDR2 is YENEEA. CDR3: CASSSGTSGGLSGELFF. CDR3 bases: TGTGCCAGCAGCTCCGGGACTAGCGGGGGTCTATCCGGGGAGCTGTTTTTT.

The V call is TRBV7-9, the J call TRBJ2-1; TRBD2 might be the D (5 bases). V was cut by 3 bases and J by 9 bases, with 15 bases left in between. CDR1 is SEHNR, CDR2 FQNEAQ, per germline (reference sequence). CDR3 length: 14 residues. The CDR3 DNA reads TGTGCCAGCAGCTTCCAACTAGAATGGGGTGAGCAGTTCTTC. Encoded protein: CASSFQLEWGEQFF. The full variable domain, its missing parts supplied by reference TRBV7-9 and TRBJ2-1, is DTGVSQNPRHKITKRGQNVTFRCDPISEHNRLYWYRQTLGQGPEFLTYFQNEAQLEKSRLLSDRFSAERPKGSFSTLEIQRTEQGDSAMYLCASSFQLEWGEQFFGPGTRLTVL.

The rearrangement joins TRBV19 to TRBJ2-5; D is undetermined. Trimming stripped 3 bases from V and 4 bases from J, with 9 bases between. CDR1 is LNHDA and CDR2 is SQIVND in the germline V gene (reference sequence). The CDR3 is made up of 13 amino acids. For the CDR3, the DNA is TGTGCCAGTAGTATCTGGGTCCGAGAGACCCAGTACTTC. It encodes CASSIWVRETQYF.

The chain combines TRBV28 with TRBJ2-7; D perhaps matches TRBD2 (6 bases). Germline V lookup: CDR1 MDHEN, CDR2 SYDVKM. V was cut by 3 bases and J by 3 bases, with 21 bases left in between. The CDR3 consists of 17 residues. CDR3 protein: CASSLDYRVLGDYEQYF. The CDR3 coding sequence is TGTGCCAGCAGTTTGGACTACCGGGTCTTAGGGGACTACGAGCAGTACTTC.